This TCR beta chain came from a study of T cell responses to AZD1222 COVID-19 vaccine. This CDR3 is built from 14 residues. V trimming: 5 bases; J trimming: 4 bases; junction bases outside the gene matches: 2. Germline V lookup: CDR1 MDHEN, CDR2 SYDVKM. The protocol was immunoSEQ multiplex PCR, while the TCRdb copy is restricted to in-frame clones and leaves out a portion. The sample has 75,000 to 100,000 clones, around 89% seen once. Concerning this clone: What it binds is not known.

Regarding the study as a whole: White British people made up most donors, females outnumbered males, and clonal diversity was possibly underestimated.

The material sequenced was peripheral blood, taken on day 0 of AZD1222 vaccination. This TCR derives from an adult in good health. The chain recombines TRBV28 with TRBJ1-2; 12 bases align to TRBD1. CDR3 in amino acids: CASSMGQGAYGYTF. DNA for the CDR3: TGTGCCAGCAGTATGGGACAGGGGGCCTATGGCTACACCTTC.